Here is one TCR beta chain with its context. These data originate in a study of blood T cell repertoires in COVID-19. Assay: immunoSEQ multiplex PCR; the TCRdb copy retains only in-frame clones and omits some. This repertoire shows 31,000 or so clones, more than 70% found once; its top ten account for roughly 7%. Looked up from germline, CDR1 is SGHAT and CDR2 is FQNNGV. V was trimmed by 1 base and J by 6 bases, leaving 4 bases between them. The CDR3 is 11 amino acids. The specimen was peripheral blood. This clonotype was sampled from a human donor in a cohort sampled during active COVID-19. The chain combines TRBV11-2 with TRBJ2-7; D uncertain. CDR3: CASSLGLEQYF. CDR3 bases: TGTGCCAGCAGCTTAGGACTCGAGCAGTACTTC.